This T cell receptor (beta chain) appears in the sequencing data of a study of cytomegalovirus exposure and HLA in healthy donors (dated by TCRdb to about 2017). Regarding the study in general: According to a later analysis, one platform produced both the roughly 110 validation repertoires and the 670 or so repertoires of the first cohort. The aim of the study was to test whether cataloging public T cell receptors could identify signatures of past pathogen exposure. A separate validation cohort of 100 to 150 different subjects was used in addition to the roughly 670-subject first cohort. High-throughput TCR immunosequencing, statistical association of individual TCRs with disease status, and machine learning were combined to predict cytomegalovirus infection status. The investigation overall reported the following: Most TCR sequences were seen in very few donors, while some public TCRs were found in many individuals. It was suggested by the authors that the approach could potentially be generalized to other disease states and immunological phenotypes. In the study, approximately 160 TCR beta chains were listed as associated with cytomegalovirus. The classifier was reported to diagnose cytomegalovirus status with high specificity and sensitivity in both the original cohort and the validation cohort. A later analysis had no HLA typing for the validation cohort, so co-occurrence there was scored across all 120 or so repertoires. Three of the identified cytomegalovirus-associated TCR beta chains were confirmed in vitro to be specific for cytomegalovirus antigens. Subsequent analysis determined that TCRs grouped into clusters in the first cohort also showed a tendency toward co-occurrence across the roughly 120 validation repertoires, and 94% of cluster scores exceeded 0.

Preparation of the library involved the immunoSEQ multiplex PCR assay. In the authors' own workflow: A statistical classification framework was built for diagnosing cytomegalovirus status from the catalog of TCR beta chain sequences. Imported from immuneACCESS, the table was reduced by TCRdb to in-frame sequences with V and J called. These copies leave out some clones; in studies compared against another copy, an unresolved V gene accounts for under half, and the cause of the remainder is not known. The D gene and trimming were derived from the DNA, and the V and J assignments and clone size from that table. The sample contains about 240,000 clones, 86% of them found a single time. The ten top clones hold around 1.3% of the sample. Separate from the roughly 630-subject first cohort, the validation cohort of about 130 subjects was the group to which the donors belonged. V is pruned by 6 bases and J by 7 bases, leaving 6 bases of the junction without a gene match. CDR1 MNHEY and CDR2 SVGAGI are derived from the germline V gene. The CDR3 covers 14 residues, taking in both the cysteine and the phenylalanine. The read is trimmed to its CDR3 DNA, 42 bases read in frame from base 1.

A word on this clone: The specificity of this receptor is unknown. One base away there is no much larger clone; base qualities are not given.

The TCR sequence derives from a woman between 25 and 40 years old in good health and CMV-seropositive. Sample: PBMCs. In this chain, TRBV6-5 is recombined with TRBJ2-2; 9 bases in the middle match TRBD2. The DNA is as follows: TGTGCCAGCAGCCTGGGACTAGCAAGCGGGGAGCTGTTTTTT. This gives the protein CASSLGLASGELFF.